This T cell receptor (beta chain) originates from a study of OX40 agonist ivuxolimab in advanced cancers. Regarding the complete study: Ivuxolimab was a fully human IgG2 agonistic monoclonal antibody targeting the costimulatory receptor OX40 (CD134). Intravenous ivuxolimab was administered to patients every 2 weeks at six dose levels: 0.01, 0.1, 0.3, 1.5, 3 and 10 mg/kg. Peripheral TCRbeta sequencing was intended to test whether TCR sequence diversity was altered and clonal T-cell expansion was caused by ivuxolimab. Of the approximately 50 dose-escalation patients, hepatocellular carcinoma was present in around 20, melanoma in about 15, renal cell carcinoma in 9 and head and neck cancer in 9. Partial responses occurred in three dose-escalation patients, of whom one had hepatocellular carcinoma and two had cutaneous melanoma. The paper reports the monotherapy dose-escalation portion (N of about 51 patients) of the phase I ivuxolimab trial. Patients were allowed to have had prior anti-PD-1, anti-PD-L1 or anti-CTLA-4 therapy, and approximately 40% of the dose-escalation patients had been treated with checkpoint inhibitors. In the dose-escalation cohort, 75% to 90% of patients were male, and the mean age was around 65 years with a range of about 20 to 80. General conclusions and limits of the study: After ivuxolimab, expanded clones were on average more numerous among CD8+ T cells than among CD4+ T cells. Partial responders in the 0.1-3.0 mg/kg groups had among the lowest normalized peripheral clonal expansion, especially among CD8+ T cells. The antigen specificity of the peripheral T cells that underwent clonal expansion was not determined. Low levels of normalized T-cell clonal expansion were also shown by some nonresponding patients. At doses from 0.1 to 3.0 mg/kg, clonal expansion was seen in both CD4+ and CD8+ blood T cells between baseline and week 6.

For sequencing of the TCRbeta CDR3 region, genomic DNA was extracted from the sorted cells. TCRbeta CDR3 regions were sequenced using the immunoSEQ Assay. As stored in TCRdb, this immuneACCESS dataset retains in-frame rearrangements with V and J assigned. A fraction of the clones does not appear; measured against another copy, unresolved V genes explain less than half of the discrepancy, and the remainder lacks a known reason. In all, the sample holds about 61,000 clones, and around 86% of those were seen once. The top ten clonotypes cover 0.95% to 1.5% of the sample. Points on this clone: No antigen is known for it. The sample holds no much larger clone one base away, and base qualities are not on file.

The trial excluded patients who had a history of autoimmune disease or were on systemic immunosuppression. Peripheral blood for TCR sequencing was drawn from every dose cohort at baseline, at cycle 4 day 1 and at cycle 7 day 1. Samples were obtained from an open-label, multicenter, first-in-human phase I dose-escalation trial of ivuxolimab. Adults with locally advanced or metastatic melanoma, renal cell, hepatocellular, or head and neck squamous cell carcinoma were enrolled in the trial. Before TCR sequencing, CD4+ T cells and CD8+ T cells from peripheral blood were sorted into separate populations. The germline V gene yields SGHVS for CDR1 and FQNEAQ for CDR2. CDR3 length: 16 amino acids, cysteine to phenylalanine. The entry retains the CDR3 DNA only, 48 bases that are in frame from base 1. V sheds 1 base and J sheds 7 bases, leaving 17 bases between their ends.

The receptor comes from an adult with an advanced solid tumor such as melanoma, head and neck, liver or kidney cancer. The sample consisted of CD4+ or CD8+ T cells sorted from blood, taken in a trial of the OX40 agonist ivuxolimab. The chain is assembled from TRBV7-8 and TRBJ1-5; tentative D gene TRBD1, with 5 bases matching. The base sequence is TGTGCCAGCAGCTTAGACAACCGGGGCAGGGTACAGCCCCAGCATTTT. Translated, it gives CASSLDNRGRVQPQHF.